The 30 T cell receptor beta chains presented below share a single source sample, sequenced in a study of cytomegalovirus exposure and HLA in healthy donors. PCR employed 60 Vbeta and 13 Jbeta primers. Assay: immunoSEQ multiplex PCR; the TCRdb copy retains only in-frame clones and omits some. The table lists about 140,000 clones, roughly 76% of them singletons. Input material: PBMCs. The source is a female donor in good health and CMV-seronegative.

The chain recombines TRBV12-5 with TRBJ1-1, with D unresolved. The V gene's germline CDR1 is LGHNT and CDR2 FRNRAP. CDR3 size: 13 residues. V shed 1 base and J shed 4 bases, with 7 bases lying between them. The CDR3 DNA sequence: TGTGCTAGTGGTTTGGCCCTCAGCACTGAAGCTTTCTTT. Its protein is CASGLALSTEAFF.

The chain uses TRBV28 and TRBJ1-2; D remains unclear. Germline CDR1 MDHEN, CDR2 SYDVKM. The CDR3 covers 14 residues. V dropped 7 bases and J dropped 4 bases, with 16 bases sitting between them. The CDR3 bases are TGTGCCAGCACCCCAGTAGGCAGCGGCTATGGCTACACCTTC. This sequence encodes CASTPVGSGYGYTF.

This clone was seen only once. At one boundary the junction diverges from the germline segment, which might be a read error. The rearrangement uses TRBV7-9 and TRBJ1-2; 9 bases are a match to TRBD1. The germline CDR1 and CDR2 sequences are SEHNR and FQNEAQ (reference sequence). The CDR3 is made up of 15 amino acids. CDR3 nucleotide sequence: TGTTCCAGCAGCTCACAGGGGGCACAGAACTATGGCTACACCTTC. It specifies CSSSSQGAQNYGYTF.

V is TRBV5-1 and J is TRBJ1-1; D possibly corresponds to TRBD1 (5 bases). Germline CDR1 is SGHRS and CDR2 is YFSETQ. Trimming pared 0 bases from V and 7 bases from J, leaving 22 bases between. The CDR3 totals 17 residues. The CDR3 sequence: CASSLETPEWGAYEAFF. DNA for the CDR3: TGCGCCAGCAGCTTGGAAACCCCGGAGTGGGGCGCCTATGAAGCTTTCTTT.

The chain couples TRBV15 to TRBJ2-7; 10 bases fit TRBD1. V lost 5 bases, J lost 3 bases, and 4 bases stayed unmatched. The germline CDR1 and CDR2 sequences are LNHNV and YYDKDF (reference sequence). The CDR3 consists of 14 residues. CDR3 sequence: CATSQGQGFYEQYF. The CDR3 DNA is TGTGCCACCAGCCAGGGACAGGGGTTCTACGAGCAGTACTTC.

This clone was observed a handful of times. The rearrangement joins TRBV6-5 to TRBJ2-7; 9 nucleotides line up with TRBD2. The CDR3 length is 16 residues. The germline CDR1 and CDR2 sequences are MNHEY and SVGAGI. J lost 2 bases, V lost 0 bases, and 5 bases had no gene match. The CDR3 sequence: CASSYSPSGAAYEQYF. The CDR3, as DNA: TGTGCCAGCAGTTACTCGCCTAGCGGGGCCGCCTACGAGCAGTACTTC.

This chain links TRBV2 with TRBJ1-2; TRBD1 is a possible D gene (5 bases). CDR3 length equals 15 residues. V was cut by 7 bases and J by 7 bases, with 22 bases left in between. The germline CDR1 and CDR2 sequences are SNHLY and FYNNEI. The CDR3 spells CASIRDRDGPTGYTF. The CDR3 DNA follows: TGTGCCAGCATCCGAGACAGAGACGGACCTACTGGCTACACCTTC.

The chain uses TRBV6-5 and TRBJ1-2, with 8 nucleotides matching TRBD1. V trimming: 5 bases; J trimming: 4 bases; junction bases outside the gene matches: 9. The V gene's germline CDR1 is MNHEY and CDR2 SVGAGI. The CDR3 is made up of 15 amino acids. The CDR3 sequence is CASSTPAGGGYGYTF. In DNA form, the CDR3 reads TGTGCCAGCAGTACCCCGGCAGGGGGCGGCTATGGCTACACCTTC.

The V and J genes are TRBV9 and TRBJ2-3, with unresolved D. Per germline, CDR1 SGDLS and CDR2 YYNGEE. This CDR3 region has 16 residues. Trimming left V 2 bases short and J 0 bases short, with 13 bases between. The CDR3 nucleotides read TGTGCCAGCAGCGTCCGGCAGGAACCAAGCACAGATACGCAGTATTTT. Protein: CASSVRQEPSTDTQYF. The full variable domain, its missing parts supplied by reference TRBV9 and TRBJ2-3, is DSGVTQTPKHLITATGQRVTLRCSPRSGDLSVYWYQQSLDQGLQFLIQYYNGEERAKGNILERFSAQQFPDLHSELNLSSLELGDSALYFCASSVRQEPSTDTQYFGPGTRLTVL.

There are a few counts of this clone. This chain joins TRBV5-1 and TRBJ2-3; 14 bases are a match to TRBD2. The CDR3 is 14 amino acids. J gave up 5 bases and V 9 bases, and 5 bases lay outside the gene matches. Germline-derived CDR1 and CDR2 are SGHRS and YFSETQ. This CDR3 reads CATRLAGGLDTQYF. The CDR3 region has the DNA TGCGCCACGCGACTAGCGGGAGGGCTAGATACGCAGTATTTT.

This clone was seen only once. The chain is built from TRBV15 and TRBJ2-1, with 10 bases aligning to TRBD1. V lost 3 bases and J lost 7; bases outside the gene matches: 9. This CDR3 contains 16 residues. CDR1 and CDR2 (germline): LNHNV, YYDKDF (reference sequence). The CDR3 nucleotides read TGTGCCACCAGCAGGGCGGGACAGGGGACGGGGAATGAGCAGTTCTTC. Encoded protein: CATSRAGQGTGNEQFF.

The rearrangement joins TRBV27 to TRBJ2-3, with D perhaps matching TRBD2 (5 bases). The CDR3 sequence is 12 residues long. Germline CDR1 MNHEY, CDR2 SMNVEV (reference sequence). V was trimmed by 9 bases and J by 3 bases, leaving 10 bases between them. The CDR3: CASCGGTDTQYF. CDR3 coding DNA: TGTGCCAGTTGTGGAGGTACAGATACGCAGTATTTT.

The chain is built from TRBV6-4 and TRBJ2-3, with 8 bases matching TRBD2. The V and J ends lost 8 bases and 2 bases, in that order; junction bases with no gene match: 6. The CDR3 covers 14 residues. Germline CDR1 and CDR2: MRHNA and SNTAGT. The CDR3 nucleotides are TGTGCCAGCTCCGAGCGGGGGACCACAGATACGCAGTATTTT. Its protein is CASSERGTTDTQYF.

The chain has TRBV5-1 and TRBJ2-7; 11 bases align to TRBD1. This CDR3 region has 16 residues. CDR1 SGHRS and CDR2 YFSETQ come from the germline V gene. J was trimmed by 6 bases and V by 4 bases; bases with no gene match: 12. CDR3 sequence (DNA): TGCGCCAGCAGCAGGACCGGGACAGGGGGATCGACCGAGCAGTACTTC. Its protein product is CASSRTGTGGSTEQYF.

The rearrangement links TRBV29-1 to TRBJ2-1; D is uncertain. Germline V CDR1 and CDR2: SQVTM, ANQGSEA. There are 14 residues in the CDR3. Trimming stripped 0 bases from V and 10 bases from J, with 16 bases between. In nucleotides, the CDR3 is TGCAGCGTTGAAGACAATAGTGTCCTCCCCGAGCAGTTCTTC. Translated: CSVEDNSVLPEQFF.

V gene TRBV4-2 combines with J gene TRBJ1-1, with D possibly being TRBD1 (5 bases). CDR3 length equals 16 residues. Germline values: CDR1 LGHNA, CDR2 YNFKEQ. The ends were cut back, 0 bases at V and 1 base at J, with 12 bases in the middle. The chain's CDR3 is CASSQDMGLQNTEAFF. The CDR3 coding sequence is TGTGCCAGCAGCCAAGATATGGGGCTTCAGAACACTGAAGCTTTCTTT.

V gene TRBV19 combines with J gene TRBJ2-1, with D uncertain. Deletions cut 1 base from V and 6 bases from J, with 22 bases between. CDR1 is LNHDA, CDR2 SQIVND, per germline (reference sequence). The CDR3 spans 18 residues. CDR3 sequence reads: CASSIGGPRDFYSNEQFF. CDR3 in DNA: TGTGCCAGTAGTATAGGTGGCCCCCGTGATTTTTACAGCAATGAGCAGTTCTTC.

The J gene is TRBJ1-3, the V gene TRBV5-6, with TRBD1 matching 10 bases. The trim removed 0 bases at V and 8 bases at J, leaving 5 bases unmatched. CDR1 is SGHDT and CDR2 is YYEEEE in the germline V gene. The CDR3 is 15 amino acids. The CDR3 nucleotides are TGTGCCAGCAGCTTGGCCGGACAGGGGGTAGACACCATATATTTT. It encodes CASSLAGQGVDTIYF. The full variable domain, in which reference TRBV5-6 and TRBJ1-3 provide the parts outside the CDR3, is DAGVTQSPTHLIKTRGQQVTLRCSPKSGHDTVSWYQQALGQGPQFIFQYYEEEERQRGNFPDRFSGHQFPNYSSELNVNALLLGDSALYLCASSLAGQGVDTIYFGEGSWLTVV.

The V call is TRBV10-2, the J call TRBJ1-2; 10 nucleotides line up with TRBD1. CDR1 and CDR2 (germline): WSHSY, SAAADI. CDR3 length: 14 residues. V gave up 3 bases and J gave up 8 bases; unmatched junction bases: 6. The CDR3 DNA sequence: TGCGCCAGCAGTGAAGACAGGGGGCTGGGGGGCTACACCTTC. Its protein product is CASSEDRGLGGYTF.

This chain joins TRBV6-1 and TRBJ1-2; no firm D call. The CDR3 extends over 12 amino acids. Germline CDR1 MNHNS, CDR2 SASEGT. Trimming shortened V by 6 bases and J by 8 bases, and 13 bases separated the two germline ends. CDR3 in amino acids: CASSPGGVGYTF. The CDR3 coding sequence is TGTGCCAGCAGCCCCGGTGGAGTGGGCTACACCTTC.

This chain uses TRBV7-8 with TRBJ2-7; 8 bases fit TRBD2. The CDR3 spans 13 residues. Germline V lookup: CDR1 SGHVS, CDR2 FQNEAQ. Losses at the gene ends were 4 bases for V and 6 bases for J; bases not matched to a gene: 5. The CDR3 nucleotides are TGTGCCAGCAGCTCGGCGGGAGGACCCGAGCAGTACTTC. This translates into CASSSAGGPEQYF. Combining the CDR3 with reference TRBV7-8 and TRBJ2-7 gives the whole variable domain GAGVSQSPRYKVAKRGQDVALRCDPISGHVSLFWYQQALGQGPEFLTYFQNEAQLDKSGLPSDRFFAERPEGSVSTLKIQRTQQEDSAVYLCASSSAGGPEQYFGPGTRLTVT.

The V gene is TRBV5-1, the J gene TRBJ2-6; D might be TRBD1 (5 bases). Trimming removed 2 bases from V and 0 bases from J, with 12 bases in between. This CDR3 has 17 residues. CDR1 is SGHRS and CDR2 is YFSETQ in the germline V gene. CDR3 nucleotides: TGCGCCAGCAGCTTAATGGGGCTAGACTCTGGGGCCAACGTCCTGACTTTC. Translated: CASSLMGLDSGANVLTF.

This clone appeared a few times. The V call is TRBV11-2, the J call TRBJ1-4; D uncertain. V was pared by 0 bases and J by 7 bases, with 3 bases between. The CDR3 runs 12 residues. The germline V gene has CDR1 SGHAT and CDR2 FQNNGV. In DNA, the CDR3 is TGTGCCAGCAGCTTAGAGCGTGAAAAACTGTTTTTT. It specifies CASSLEREKLFF.

J is TRBJ1-3 and V is TRBV28; 8 bases are shared with TRBD1. CDR1 and CDR2 from the germline V gene are MDHEN and SYDVKM. The V and J ends lost 3 bases and 0 bases, in that order; junction bases with no gene match: 4. The CDR3 has 16 amino acids. The CDR3 DNA reads as TGTGCCAGCAGTTTCTCCACAGGGGGCTCTGGAAACACCATATATTTT. This encodes CASSFSTGGSGNTIYF. The variable domain in full, completed from reference TRBV28 and TRBJ1-3, reads DVKVTQSSRYLVKRTGEKVFLECVQDMDHENMFWYRQDPGLGLRLIYFSYDVKMKEKGDIPEGYSVSREKKERFSLILESASTNQTSMYLCASSFSTGGSGNTIYFGEGSWLTVV.

This clone was counted only a few times. The V and J genes are TRBV10-3 and TRBJ2-1, with D uncertain. V was cut by 8 bases and J by 3 bases, with 11 bases left in between. The germline CDR1 and CDR2 sequences are ENHRY and SYGVKD. This CDR3 spans 13 amino acids. CDR3 DNA sequence: TGTGCCATCGCCACTGATAACTACAATGAGCAGTTCTTC. Amino acids: CAIATDNYNEQFF.

This clone has more than one count but fewer than ten. V gene TRBV29-1 combines with J gene TRBJ2-3, with 8 positions matching TRBD1. Germline values: CDR1 SQVTM, CDR2 ANQGSEA. With 6 bases clipped from V and 2 bases from J, the junction kept 4 bases outside the gene matches. The length of the CDR3 is 13 residues. The chain's CDR3 is CSVGQVNTDTQYF. The CDR3 DNA follows: TGCAGCGTGGGACAGGTTAACACAGATACGCAGTATTTT.

The chain carries TRBV5-1 and TRBJ2-1; 12 nucleotides match TRBD2. V dropped 4 bases and J dropped 10; count of bases not matched to a gene: 9. The CDR3 is 15 amino acids. The V gene's germline CDR1 is SGHRS and CDR2 YFSETQ. CDR3 amino acids: CASSPPGLAGNEQFF. CDR3 coding DNA: TGCGCCAGCAGCCCCCCTGGACTAGCGGGAAACGAGCAGTTCTTC.

This clone has just one count. V is TRBV7-9 and J is TRBJ2-3; D is uncertain. There are 15 residues in the CDR3. In germline, CDR1 is SEHNR, CDR2 FQNEAQ (reference sequence). Trimming removed 7 bases at V and 5 bases at J, with 19 bases between. DNA of the CDR3: TGTGCCAGCAACCCTCACTCCTTACCGGGAGATACGCAGTATTTT. As protein: CASNPHSLPGDTQYF.

The CDR3 sequence: CASSVTELGNTIYF. CDR3 DNA: TGTGCCAGCAGCGTCACCGAACTTGGAAACACCATATATTTT. The chain recombines TRBV7-8 with TRBJ1-3; no clear D. This CDR3 spans 14 amino acids. Germline loops: CDR1 SGHVS, CDR2 FQNEAQ. V dropped 5 bases and J dropped 3 bases, with 11 bases sitting between them.

The J gene is TRBJ2-1, the V gene TRBV11-2; D perhaps matches TRBD2 (5 bases). Trimming cost V 4 bases and J 8 bases, with 15 bases left between them. Germline-derived CDR1 and CDR2 are SGHAT and FQNNGV. CDR3 length: 14 amino acids. For the CDR3, the DNA is TGTGCCAGCAGCTCGGGGAGAAGCGAACATGAGCAGTTCTTC. It translates to CASSSGRSEHEQFF.